The 10 T cell receptor beta chains below were found in one sample sequenced in a study of T cell repertoires in cytomegalovirus infection. One entry per CDR3 protein results from TCRdb running MiXCR on the reads. The sample lists a few hundred thousand distinct CDR3 sequences; about 25% were seen once. No antigens are known for them. Source: cultured PBMCs, taken from culture after CMV antigen stimulation. These TCRs come from a human donor in good health (CMV status not recorded). Some clones in this sample may be carry-over from other donors' samples.

This clonotype was observed a few times. V gene TRBV6-5 combines with J gene TRBJ1-1; D call uncertain. The ends were cut back, 0 bases at V and 1 base at J, with 9 bases in the middle. The CDR3 has 15 amino acids. CDR1 is MNHEY and CDR2 is SVGAGI in the germline V gene. The DNA for the CDR3 is TGTGCCAGCAGTTACTCGCCCCTGCCGAACACTGAAGCTTTCTTT. Residues: CASSYSPLPNTEAFF.

This clonotype qualifies as medium-sized (0.01 to 0.1%). The chain has TRBV6-1 and TRBJ2-1, with TRBD2 matching over 7 bases. The V gene's germline CDR1 is MNHNS and CDR2 SASEGT. This CDR3 comprises 14 residues. Trimming took 7 bases from V and 10 from J; bases not matched to a gene: 13. The CDR3 sequence is CASMGGGPVGEQFF. Here the CDR3 DNA reads TGTGCCAGCATGGGGGGAGGGCCGGTAGGGGAGCAGTTCTTC.

V usage is TRBV24-1 and J usage is TRBJ2-1, with TRBD2 matching 13 bases. The CDR3 is 16 amino acids. V was pared by 3 bases and J by 7 bases, with 5 bases of the junction left unmatched. Germline CDR1 KGHDR, CDR2 SFDVKD. CDR3 in amino acids: CATSDPLGLAGNEQFF. The CDR3, as DNA: TGTGCCACCAGTGATCCCTTGGGACTAGCGGGGAATGAGCAGTTCTTC.

The chain employs TRBV7-9 and TRBJ1-1; 8 bases align to TRBD1. CDR3 length: 12 amino acids. V lost 8 bases and J lost 5; bases outside the gene matches: 4. Germline CDR1 SEHNR, CDR2 FQNEAQ (reference sequence). For the CDR3, the DNA is TGTGCCAGCTCTGGACAGGGAACTGAAGCTTTCTTT. Translating gives CASSGQGTEAFF.

The rearrangement links TRBV20-1 to TRBJ2-7; TRBD2 might be the D (6 bases). Deletions cut 3 bases from V and 0 bases from J, with 6 bases between. Germline loops: CDR1 DFQATT, CDR2 SNEGSKA (reference sequence). The CDR3 totals 12 residues. CDR3 DNA: TGCAGTGCTAGCGGGAGCTCCTACGAGCAGTACTTC. It codes for CSASGSSYEQYF.

This clonotype was observed a handful of times. The J gene is TRBJ1-5, the V gene TRBV7-2; 9 positions match TRBD1. Germline-derived CDR1 and CDR2 are SGHTA and FQGNSA. V shed 4 bases, J shed 10 bases, and the junction held 8 bases outside the gene matches. The CDR3 totals 14 residues. The CDR3 bases are TGTGCCAGCAGCTCGCCGGGACAGGGAAAACCCCAGCATTTT. Its protein product is CASSSPGQGKPQHF.

This clonotype was counted a few times. This chain links TRBV12-3 or TRBV12-4 with TRBJ1-2; D uncertain. With 5 bases removed from V and 5 bases from J, the gap between germline ends came to 12 bases. The CDR3 loop spans 13 amino acids. DNA of the CDR3: TGTGCCAGCAGTCCCCGGTGGCAGTATGGCTACACCTTC. Its translation is CASSPRWQYGYTF.

The CDR3, as DNA: TGTGCCAGCAGCTCCCTGGTTAGCGGGAGAGAGACCCAGTACTTC. This translates into CASSSLVSGRETQYF. The chain links TRBV7-2 to TRBJ2-5; 9 bases match TRBD2. In germline, CDR1 is SGHTA, CDR2 FQGNSA. Trimming removed 4 bases from V and 4 bases from J; junction bases left unmatched: 7. The CDR3 sequence is 15 residues long. The full variable domain, completed using reference TRBV7-2 and TRBJ2-5, is GAGVSQSPSNKVTEKGKDVELRCDPISGHTALYWYRQSLGQGLEFLIYFQGNSAPDKSGLPSDRFSAERTGGSVSTLTIQRTQQEDSAVYLCASSSLVSGRETQYFGPGTRLLVL.

To note about this clonotype: A single base separates this from a much larger clone, so it may be a read error. The chain employs TRBV15 and TRBJ1-5; TRBD1 might be the D (6 bases). Germline V gives CDR1 LNHNV, CDR2 YYDKDF (reference sequence). The CDR3 is 15 amino acids. The CDR3 loop is CATSSGQYNNQPQQF. In nucleotides, the CDR3 is TGTGCCACCAGCAGTGGACAGTACAACAATCAGCCCCAGCAGTTT.

The chain couples TRBV7-2 to TRBJ1-5; tentatively, D is TRBD1 (6 bases). Per the germline V gene, CDR1 is SGHTA and CDR2 is FQGNSA. V was trimmed by 5 bases and J by 9 bases, leaving 14 bases between them. There are 13 residues in the CDR3. CDR3 region: CASSEGGQRPQHF. The CDR3 DNA sequence: TGTGCCAGCAGCGAGGGGGGGCAACGGCCCCAGCATTTT.